The next 21 T cell receptor beta chains were all read from a single sample in a study of blood T cell repertoires in COVID-19. Method: immunoSEQ multiplex PCR; TCRdb's copy keeps in-frame clones and lacks some. The sample yields about 72,000 clones, around nine tenths seen once. Sequenced material: peripheral blood. These receptors originate from a human donor in a cohort sampled during active COVID-19.

The rearrangement joins TRBV28 to TRBJ2-2; 7 positions match TRBD2. There are 15 residues in the CDR3. CDR1 and CDR2 from the germline V gene are MDHEN and SYDVKM. Trimming took 8 bases from V and 1 from J; bases not matched to a gene: 7. CDR3 loop: CASASGTKNTGELFF. In DNA, the CDR3 is TGTGCCAGCGCGTCCGGGACTAAGAACACCGGGGAGCTGTTTTTT. The full variable domain, with the rest looked up from reference TRBV28 and TRBJ2-2, is DVKVTQSSRYLVKRTGEKVFLECVQDMDHENMFWYRQDPGLGLRLIYFSYDVKMKEKGDIPEGYSVSREKKERFSLILESASTNQTSMYLCASASGTKNTGELFFGEGSRLTVL.

The chain couples TRBV7-7 to TRBJ2-7; 13 bases fit TRBD2. The CDR3 has 18 residues. V was clipped by 5 bases and J by 3 bases; unmatched bases: 13. Germline V gives CDR1 SSHAT, CDR2 FNYEAQ (reference sequence). The CDR3 nucleotides read TGTGCCAGCAGCCCATCCCCTCCCGGGACTAGCGGGATCTACGAGCAGTACTTC. Amino acids: CASSPSPPGTSGIYEQYF. The variable domain in full, completed from reference TRBV7-7 and TRBJ2-7, reads GAGVSQSPRYKVTKRGQDVTLRCDPISSHATLYWYQQALGQGPEFLTYFNYEAQPDKSGLPSDRFSAERPEGSISTLTIQRTEQRDSAMYRCASSPSPPGTSGIYEQYFGPGTRLTVT.

V and J are TRBV2 and TRBJ2-7; 9 nucleotides align to TRBD1. The CDR3 extends over 15 amino acids. V trimming: 8 bases; J trimming: 4 bases; junction bases outside the gene matches: 12. Germline values: CDR1 SNHLY, CDR2 FYNNEI. In nucleotides, the CDR3 is TGTGCCAGCGGAACCGGCGGGACAGGGTCATACGAGCAGTACTTC. This gives the protein CASGTGGTGSYEQYF.

The rearrangement links TRBV6-1 to TRBJ1-5; no reliable D call. The germline V and J ends were trimmed by 4 bases and 3 bases, with 16 bases remaining between them. CDR3 length: 16 residues. Germline V gives CDR1 MNHNS, CDR2 SASEGT. The CDR3 region has the DNA TGTGCCAGCAGTGGAGAGCATACCCTGAACAATCAGCCCCAGCATTTT. Amino acids: CASSGEHTLNNQPQHF.

This sequence joins TRBV23-1 and TRBJ1-5; D gene ambiguous. TRBV23-1 is annotated as an ORF whose role is uncertain. The CDR3 loop spans 15 amino acids. V shed 2 bases and J shed 6 bases, with 14 bases lying between them. The CDR3 nucleotides read TGCGCCAGCAGTCAAGGGCCCCCACAAGGTCAGCCCCAGCATTTT. This codes for CASSQGPPQGQPQHF.

The chain combines TRBV6-2 or TRBV6-3 with TRBJ2-3, with D maybe TRBD2 (6 bases). Germline V gene sequence: CDR1 MNHEY, CDR2 SVGEGT. V lost 6 bases and J 1 base, leaving 29 bases between the germline ends. This CDR3 contains 20 residues. Here the CDR3 DNA reads TGTGCCAGCAGCCTAACCCTAGATCCCGCGGGGCCCGGGGGCACAGATACGCAGTATTTT. It specifies CASSLTLDPAGPGGTDTQYF.

This clone was counted once. The chain uses TRBV4-3 and TRBJ1-3; tentative D call: TRBD1 (5 bases). The germline V gene has CDR1 LGHNA and CDR2 YSLEER. The CDR3 has 16 amino acids. V lost 3 bases, J lost 4 bases, and 16 bases lay in between. The CDR3 region has the DNA TGCGCCAGCAGCCAGAACCCCGGGGGATCCGGAAACACCATATATTTT. This codes for CASSQNPGGSGNTIYF.

This chain links TRBV7-2 with TRBJ2-3; the match to TRBD1 covers 10 bases. The germline V gene encodes CDR1 SGHTA and CDR2 FQGNSA. The CDR3 consists of 17 residues. The V segment lost 2 bases and the J segment 1 base; nucleotides outside the gene matches: 6. The CDR3 spells CASSLFRTGGGTDTQYF. CDR3 nucleotide sequence: TGTGCCAGCAGCTTATTCCGGACAGGGGGTGGCACAGATACGCAGTATTTT.

This chain joins TRBV18 and TRBJ1-1; unclear D gene. This CDR3 contains 15 residues. CDR1 and CDR2 from the germline V gene are KGHSH and LQKENI. The germline V and J ends were trimmed by 3 bases and 1 base, with 12 bases remaining between them. CDR3 bases: TGTGCCAGCTCACCTACTCTCACAGAGAACACTGAAGCTTTCTTT. Its translation is CASSPTLTENTEAFF.

The V gene is TRBV11-2, the J gene TRBJ2-1, with a weak D call TRBD1 (5 bases). Germline-derived CDR1 and CDR2 are SGHAT and FQNNGV. Trimming removed 1 base from V and 0 bases from J, with 10 bases in between. CDR3 size: 16 residues. The CDR3 sequence: CASSLGGRSSYNEQFF. In nucleotides, the CDR3 is TGTGCCAGCAGCTTAGGGGGCAGGAGCTCCTACAATGAGCAGTTCTTC.

The V and J genes are TRBV4-3 and TRBJ1-2; D might be TRBD1 (6 bases). The germline CDR1 and CDR2 sequences are LGHNA and YSLEER. With 1 base removed from V and 4 bases from J, the gap between germline ends came to 19 bases. The CDR3 covers 17 residues. CDR3 bases: TGCGCCAGCAGCCAAGCTGGCGGGGGCACTAGTGGCTATGGCTACACCTTC. Translated: CASSQAGGGTSGYGYTF.

The chain carries TRBV4-1 and TRBJ2-7, with D hard to call. This CDR3 region has 14 residues. V was pared by 0 bases and J by 1 base, with 7 bases between. Germline V gene data show CDR1 as MGHRA and CDR2 as YSYEKL. Here the CDR3 DNA reads TGCGCCAGCAGCCAAGAAGCTATATCCTACGAGCAGTACTTC. Encoded protein: CASSQEAISYEQYF.

The chain is built from TRBV3-1 (or the pseudogene TRBV3-2) and TRBJ2-1, with D perhaps matching TRBD2 (6 bases). The germline V and J ends were trimmed by 7 bases and 5 bases, with 15 bases remaining between them. This CDR3 has 14 residues. Per the germline V gene, CDR1 is LGHDT and CDR2 is YNNKEL (reference sequence). CDR3 loop: CASTLGLADNEQFF. In nucleotides, the CDR3 is TGTGCCAGCACCCTGGGACTCGCTGACAATGAGCAGTTCTTC.

This clone was recorded once. The chain recombines TRBV27 with TRBJ2-1; 12 bases are a match to TRBD2. The CDR3 runs 19 residues. Looked up from germline, CDR1 is MNHEY and CDR2 is SMNVEV (reference sequence). V dropped 2 bases and J dropped 5; count of bases not matched to a gene: 13. The CDR3 protein is CASSLIGTSGPKRDNEQFF. In DNA form, the CDR3 reads TGTGCCAGCAGTTTAATCGGGACTAGCGGGCCCAAAAGGGACAATGAGCAGTTCTTC.

This chain links TRBV27 with TRBJ2-7, with D uncertain. The CDR3 covers 16 residues. Trimming left V 6 bases short and J 2 bases short, with 20 bases between. CDR1 and CDR2 from the germline V gene are MNHEY and SMNVEV (reference sequence). The CDR3 DNA follows: TGTGCCAGCAGCTCATCGAACATGCGGAATACCTACGAGCAGTACTTC. Translating gives CASSSSNMRNTYEQYF.

This chain joins TRBV27 and TRBJ2-2; no reliable D call. From germline, CDR1 is MNHEY and CDR2 SMNVEV (reference sequence). The CDR3 consists of 13 residues. With 3 bases removed from V and 7 bases from J, the gap between germline ends came to 9 bases. As DNA, the CDR3 is TGTGCCAGCAGTTTCAACTCCCACGGGGAGCTGTTTTTT. The encoded protein is CASSFNSHGELFF.

The genes are TRBV4-1 and TRBJ2-5; perhaps TRBD1 as D (6 bases). The CDR3 extends over 14 amino acids. V was cut by 7 bases and J by 5 bases, with 17 bases left in between. Germline values: CDR1 MGHRA, CDR2 YSYEKL. CDR3 nucleotide sequence: TGCGCCAGCACCGCTTTCCGGGACACGGAGACCCAGTACTTC. Protein product: CASTAFRDTETQYF.

The chain carries TRBV12-2 and TRBJ1-5; the table gives TRBD1 as D, unverified against the DNA. TRBV12-2 is listed as a pseudogene. The length of the CDR3 is 16 residues. The CDR3 DNA reads as TGTGCAAGTCGCCCCGGACAGGGGGCCTCCAATCAGCCCCAGCATTTT. It specifies CASRPGQGASNQPQHF.

The chain links TRBV9 to TRBJ1-3, with TRBD1 as a possible D gene (6 bases). CDR3 length: 18 residues. Germline CDR1 is SGDLS and CDR2 is YYNGEE. The V gene lost 0 bases and the J gene lost 2 bases, with 18 bases spanning the gap. CDR3 DNA sequence: TGTGCCAGCAGCGTAGGTCAGGGGAGCATCGGACCTGGAAACACCATATATTTT. Protein product: CASSVGQGSIGPGNTIYF.

This clone was seen once. The chain couples TRBV19 to TRBJ2-2, with D perhaps TRBD1 (6 bases). There are 16 residues in the CDR3. V was pared by 6 bases and J by 9 bases, with 23 bases between. The germline gives CDR1 LNHDA, CDR2 SQIVND (reference sequence). The CDR3 is CASRAEWGRVTRELFF. In DNA form, the CDR3 reads TGTGCCAGTAGGGCCGAGTGGGGGCGAGTGACCCGGGAGCTGTTTTTT.

J is TRBJ1-5 and V is TRBV12-3 or TRBV12-4, with D unclear. Trimming shortened V by 10 bases and J by 2 bases, and 12 bases separated the two germline ends. This CDR3 has 13 residues. The CDR3 is CANATPGNQPQHF. Written as DNA, the CDR3 is TGTGCCAACGCCACCCCGGGCAATCAGCCCCAGCATTTT.